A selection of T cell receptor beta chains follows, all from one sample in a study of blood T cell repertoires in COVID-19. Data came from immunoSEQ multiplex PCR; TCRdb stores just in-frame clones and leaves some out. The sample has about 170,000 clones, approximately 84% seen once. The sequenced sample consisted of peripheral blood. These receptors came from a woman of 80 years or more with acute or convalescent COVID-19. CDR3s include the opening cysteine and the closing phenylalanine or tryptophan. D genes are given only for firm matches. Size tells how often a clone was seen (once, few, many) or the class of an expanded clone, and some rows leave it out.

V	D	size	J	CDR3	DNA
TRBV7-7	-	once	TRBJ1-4	CASSLRPGEGKLFF	TGTGCCAGCAGCTTAAGGCCAGGCGAGGGAAAACTGTTTTTT
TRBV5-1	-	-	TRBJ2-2	CASSFGQLSNTGELFF	TGCGCCAGCAGCTTTGGCCAGTTATCGAACACCGGGGAGCTGTTTTTT
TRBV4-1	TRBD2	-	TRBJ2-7	CASSLRLAVSYEQYF	TGCGCCAGCAGCCTAAGACTAGCGGTTTCCTACGAGCAGTACTTC
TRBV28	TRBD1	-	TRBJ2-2	CASSRRDSLAGTGNTGELFF	TGTGCCAGCAGTCGTCGGGACAGCCTCGCTGGAACCGGTAACACCGGGGAGCTGTTTTTT
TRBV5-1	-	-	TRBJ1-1	CASSQANMNTEAFF	TGCGCCAGCTCACAGGCCAACATGAACACTGAAGCTTTCTTT
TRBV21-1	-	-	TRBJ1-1	CASSTTGSNTEAFF	TGTGCCAGCAGCACGACAGGATCGAACACTGAAGCTTTCTTT
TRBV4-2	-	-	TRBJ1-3	CASSQVHGGSGNTIYF	TGTGCCAGCAGCCAAGTTCACGGCGGCTCTGGAAACACCATATATTTT
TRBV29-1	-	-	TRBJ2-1	CSVGSAPGNEQFF	TGCAGCGTTGGGTCAGCCCCGGGGAATGAGCAGTTCTTC
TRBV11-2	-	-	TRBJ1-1	CASSLGAGPYTEAFF	TGTGCCAGCAGCTTAGGGGCAGGGCCGTATACTGAAGCTTTCTTT
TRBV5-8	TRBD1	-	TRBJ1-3	CASSLDAGGGNTIYF	TGTGCCAGCAGCTTGGATGCAGGGGGTGGAAACACCATATATTTT
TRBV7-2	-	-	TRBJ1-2	CASSFKGTGRNYGYTF	TGTGCCAGCAGCTTTAAGGGAACAGGGCGGAACTATGGCTACACCTTC